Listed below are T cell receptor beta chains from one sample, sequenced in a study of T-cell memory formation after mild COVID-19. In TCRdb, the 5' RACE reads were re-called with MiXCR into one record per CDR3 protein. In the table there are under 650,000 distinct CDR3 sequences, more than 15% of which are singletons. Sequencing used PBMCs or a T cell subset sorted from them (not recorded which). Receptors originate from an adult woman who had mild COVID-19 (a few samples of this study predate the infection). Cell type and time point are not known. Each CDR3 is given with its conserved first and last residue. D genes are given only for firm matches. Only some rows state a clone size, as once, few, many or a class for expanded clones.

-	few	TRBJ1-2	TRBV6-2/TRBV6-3	TGTGCCAGCAGCCTCGGTGGTAGGCAAGCTAACTATGGCTACACCTTC	CASSLGGRQANYGYTF
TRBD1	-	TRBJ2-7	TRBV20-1	TGCAGTGCTAGACCCGACAGGGGACCTCCCTACGAGCAGTACTTC	CSARPDRGPPYEQYF
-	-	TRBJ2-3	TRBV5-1	TGCGCCAGCAGCTTGGGTGGGCCAGCCAACACAGATACGCAGTATTTT	CASSLGGPANTDTQYF
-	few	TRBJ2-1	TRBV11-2	TGTGCCAGCAGCTACCGAGGGGCGGTTGAGCAGTTCTTC	CASSYRGAVEQFF
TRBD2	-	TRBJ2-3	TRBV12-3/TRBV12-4	TGTGCCAGCAGTTTTGGGCGGGGGGTAACAGATACGCAGTATTTT	CASSFGRGVTDTQYF
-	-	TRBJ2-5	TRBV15	TGTGCCACCAGCAGAGTTCCAGAAGAGACCCAGTACTTC	CATSRVPEETQYF
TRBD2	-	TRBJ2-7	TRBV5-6	TGTGCCAGCAGCCCACGGGGGGGATACTACGAGCAGTACTTC	CASSPRGGYYEQYF
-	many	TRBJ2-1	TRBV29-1	TGCAGCGTTGGGACAGCGATTGAGCAGTTCTTC	CSVGTAIEQFF
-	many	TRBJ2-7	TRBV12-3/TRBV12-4	TGTGCCAGCAGTTCGTTCTACGAGCAGTACTTC	CASSSFYEQYF
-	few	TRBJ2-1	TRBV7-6	TGTGCCAGCAGCTTAGTATCAGCACCCTCAGACTCCTACAATGAGCAGTTCTTC	CASSLVSAPSDSYNEQFF
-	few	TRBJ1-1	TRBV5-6	TGTGCCAGCAGCTTGGAGGTTTTTGGCACTGAAGCTTTCTTT	CASSLEVFGTEAFF
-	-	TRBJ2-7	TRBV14	TGTGCCAGCAGCCAAGGGGCTGCCGGAGAGCAGTACTTC	CASSQGAAGEQYF
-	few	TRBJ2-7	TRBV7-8	TGTGCCAGCAGCTTAGCTGGGATGTTGGGGAGCGAGCAGTACTTC	CASSLAGMLGSEQYF
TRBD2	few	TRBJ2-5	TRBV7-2	TGTGCCAGCAGCTTAGTCGGTAGCGGGGGGGCGAGCGGAGAGACCCAGTACTTC	CASSLVGSGGASGETQYF
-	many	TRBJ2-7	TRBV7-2	TGTGCCAGCACCCAAAGGGCAGGCCGAGTGTACGAGCAGTACTTC	CASTQRAGRVYEQYF
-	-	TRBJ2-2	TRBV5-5	TGTGCCAGCAGTCGACTCCCCTACGCCGGGGAGCTGTTTTTT	CASSRLPYAGELFF
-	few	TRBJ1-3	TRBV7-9	TGTGCCAGCAGCTTAGCGCGGGACTCTGGAAACACCATATATTTT	CASSLARDSGNTIYF
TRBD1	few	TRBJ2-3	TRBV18	TGTGCCAGCTCACCAGGTTTAGGGGGCGGTAGCACAGATACGCAGTATTTT	CASSPGLGGGSTDTQYF
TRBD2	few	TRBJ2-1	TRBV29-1	TGCAGCGCCGCACGTGGGACTAGCGGGCCGCGCTCCTACAATGAGCAGTTCTTC	CSAARGTSGPRSYNEQFF
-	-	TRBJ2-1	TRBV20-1	TGCAGTGCTAGAGATCTGCTAGCCACTTCCTACAATGAGCAGTTCTTC	CSARDLLATSYNEQFF
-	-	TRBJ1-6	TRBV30	TGTGCCTGGAGTCCTCCAGGGAAGAATTCACCCCTCCACTTT	CAWSPPGKNSPLHF
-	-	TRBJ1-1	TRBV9	TGTGCCAGCAGCGTTTACCGGGATTTGAACACTGAAGCTTTCTTT	CASSVYRDLNTEAFF
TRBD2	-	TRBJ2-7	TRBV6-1	TGTGCCAGCAGTGAGGGGCTAGCGGAGTCCTACGAGCAGTACTTC	CASSEGLAESYEQYF
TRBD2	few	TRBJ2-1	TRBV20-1	TGCAGTGCTTTCCCTCCGGGACTAGCGGTGGTAACGAGGTACAATGAGCAGTTCTTC	CSAFPPGLAVVTRYNEQFF
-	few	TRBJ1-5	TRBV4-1	TGCGCCAGCAGCCAAGCAGTTGTTCAGCCCCAGCATTTT	CASSQAVVQPQHF
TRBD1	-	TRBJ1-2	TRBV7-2	TGTGCCAGCAGCTCCGGACAGGGAGTCGATGGCTACACCTTC	CASSSGQGVDGYTF